Below are 22 T cell receptor beta chains sequenced from a single sample in a study of cytomegalovirus exposure and HLA in healthy donors. The PCR had 60 Vbeta and 13 Jbeta primers. Sequenced by immunoSEQ multiplex PCR; TCRdb stores in-frame clones only, minus some. The repertoire holds about 190,000 clones, roughly 84% seen once, with about 2.4% in the top ten. Material for sequencing was PBMCs. The receptors come from a woman aged 45-65 years in good health and CMV-seropositive.

The chain employs TRBV7-9 and TRBJ2-5; D may be TRBD2 (6 bases). CDR1 SEHNR and CDR2 FQNEAQ come from the germline V gene (reference sequence). CDR3 size: 16 residues. The ends were cut back, 5 bases at V and 2 bases at J, with 18 bases in the middle. The DNA of the CDR3 is TGTGCCAGCAGCCCCTGGGGGTTAGCGGAGCAAGAGACCCAGTACTTC. Translation gives CASSPWGLAEQETQYF.

The chain links TRBV21-1 to TRBJ2-7; the listed D gene, TRBD1, was not tested against the DNA. TRBV21-1 is marked as a pseudogene. CDR3 length: 14 residues. Here the CDR3 reads CASSKGGTGGEQYF. DNA for the CDR3: TGTGCCAGCAGCAAAGGCGGGACAGGTGGGGAGCAGTACTTC.

The rearrangement links TRBV6-6 to TRBJ2-7; no clear D gene. V lost 0 bases to trimming and J lost 13 bases, with 16 bases between them. There are 13 residues in the CDR3. From germline, CDR1 is MNHNY and CDR2 SVGAGI (reference sequence). The CDR3 DNA reads as TGTGCCAGCAGTTACTCGATAAACCGGTCCCCTTACTTC. It translates to CASSYSINRSPYF.

V usage is TRBV6-5 and J usage is TRBJ2-3; 11 bases are a match to TRBD2. This CDR3 spans 15 amino acids. CDR1 and CDR2 (germline): MNHEY, SVGAGI. Trimming removed 6 bases from V and 4 bases from J; junction bases left unmatched: 6. Written as DNA, the CDR3 is TGTGCCAGCAGAACCGGGACTAGCGGCCCAGATACGCAGTATTTT. Translating it yields CASRTGTSGPDTQYF.

In DNA form, the CDR3 reads TGTGCCAGCAGTGAAGTTCTCCCCCCCGTTACCTACGAGCAGTACTTC. Translation: CASSEVLPPVTYEQYF. The V call is TRBV6-1, the J call TRBJ2-7; D not resolved. The CDR3 runs 16 residues. Trimming cost V 1 base and J 2 bases, with 15 bases left between them. Germline CDR1 reads MNHNS; CDR2 reads SASEGT.

The chain couples TRBV4-2 to TRBJ2-7; 10 positions agree with TRBD2. Germline V gene lookup returns CDR1 LGHNA and CDR2 YNFKEQ. Trimming took 0 bases from V and 6 from J; bases not matched to a gene: 8. CDR3 length equals 16 residues. DNA for the CDR3: TGTGCCAGCAGCCAAGAACGGAGCGGGGGGGTGAGCGAGCAGTACTTC. Translation gives CASSQERSGGVSEQYF.

V and J are TRBV7-2 and TRBJ2-2; 12 bases are a match to TRBD2. Losses at the gene ends were 6 bases for V and 3 bases for J; bases not matched to a gene: 2. Germline CDR1 and CDR2: SGHTA and FQGNSA. The CDR3 sequence is 15 residues long. The CDR3 here is CASRPSGGDTGELFF. Written as DNA, the CDR3 is TGTGCCAGCAGACCTAGCGGGGGGGACACCGGGGAGCTGTTTTTT.

The chain recombines TRBV6-1 with TRBJ2-3; D may be TRBD2 (7 bases). The CDR3 is 14 amino acids. Germline assignment: CDR1 MNHNS and CDR2 SASEGT. V lost 7 bases and J 4 bases, leaving 15 bases between the germline ends. The CDR3 bases are TGTGCCAGCAACTCGGAGGGGGGGCCAGATACGCAGTATTTT. Its translation: CASNSEGGPDTQYF.

The genes are TRBV27 and TRBJ2-1; 9 bases line up with TRBD1. CDR3 size: 15 residues. The J segment lost 6 bases and the V segment lost 3 bases, leaving 6 bases of the junction unmatched. CDR1 and CDR2 from the germline V gene are MNHEY and SMNVEV (reference sequence). The CDR3 here is CASSFHRDRVNEQFF. The DNA of the CDR3 is TGTGCCAGCAGTTTCCACCGGGACAGGGTCAATGAGCAGTTCTTC.

V is TRBV4-1 and J is TRBJ1-6; 7 nucleotides agree with TRBD1. Germline V lookup: CDR1 MGHRA, CDR2 YSYEKL. The CDR3 sequence is 16 residues long. Germline trimming cut 4 bases from V and 7 bases from J; bases unmatched to any gene: 10. The CDR3 DNA sequence: TGCGCCAGCAGCCGTGGAGGGGGCGAGCAAAATTCACCCCTCCACTTT. It is translated as CASSRGGGEQNSPLHF.

The gene calls are TRBV4-3 and TRBJ1-6; 8 nucleotides agree with TRBD1. Germline CDR1 reads LGHNA; CDR2 reads YSLEER. The CDR3 runs 14 residues. V dropped 4 bases and J dropped 7; count of bases not matched to a gene: 3. The CDR3 nucleotides read TGCGCCAGCAGCCTTGGGACAGGCAATTCACCCCTCCACTTT. It translates to CASSLGTGNSPLHF.

This chain joins TRBV7-2 and TRBJ2-3, with TRBD2 matching over 9 bases. CDR3 length: 14 residues. Germline CDR1 reads SGHTA; CDR2 reads FQGNSA. Unmatched junction bases numbered 8, after V lost 8 bases and J lost 5 bases. The CDR3 here is CASQAGGRVDTQYF. The CDR3, as DNA: TGTGCCAGCCAGGCGGGGGGGCGTGTAGATACGCAGTATTTT.

V gene TRBV5-1 combines with J gene TRBJ2-7, with 10 nucleotides matching TRBD2. Germline-derived CDR1 and CDR2 are SGHRS and YFSETQ. This CDR3 spans 16 amino acids. V was clipped by 4 bases and J by 7 bases; unmatched bases: 14. CDR3 DNA sequence: TGCGCCAGCAGCAACCCTACCAGCGGGGGGGCTCGAGAGCAGTACTTC. Amino acids: CASSNPTSGGAREQYF.

This sequence joins TRBV19 and TRBJ1-6, with 7 bases fitting TRBD1. The CDR3 runs to 14 residues. Germline V gene lookup returns CDR1 LNHDA and CDR2 SQIVND (reference sequence). The junction had 5 bases not matched to a gene; V was cut back by 3 bases and J by 9 bases. CDR3 amino acids: CASSIPGGVSPLHF. CDR3 DNA sequence: TGTGCCAGTAGTATTCCAGGGGGAGTTTCACCCCTCCACTTT.

V is TRBV7-9 and J is TRBJ2-6, with TRBD1 identical over 8 bases. The CDR3 totals 17 residues. The germline V gene encodes CDR1 SEHNR and CDR2 FQNEAQ (reference sequence). The ends lost 1 base at V and 2 bases at J; junction bases unmatched: 4. This CDR3 reads CASSLGTGSPGANVLTF. Here the CDR3 DNA reads TGTGCCAGCAGCTTAGGGACAGGGAGTCCTGGGGCCAACGTCCTGACTTTC. Looking up the rest from reference TRBV7-9 and TRBJ2-6 gives the full variable domain: DTGVSQNPRHKITKRGQNVTFRCDPISEHNRLYWYRQTLGQGPEFLTYFQNEAQLEKSRLLSDRFSAERPKGSFSTLEIQRTEQGDSAMYLCASSLGTGSPGANVLTFGAGSRLTVL.

The chain is built from TRBV7-3 and TRBJ2-3, with TRBD1 matching over 7 bases. V lost 4 bases, J lost 2 bases, and 3 bases stayed unmatched. Germline CDR1 SGHTA, CDR2 FQGTGA. The length of the CDR3 is 14 residues. CDR3 region: CASSYRGPTDTQYF. The CDR3 nucleotides read TGTGCCAGCAGCTACAGGGGTCCCACAGATACGCAGTATTTT.

The chain links TRBV11-2 to TRBJ2-1; 10 bases fit TRBD2. CDR1 is SGHAT and CDR2 is FQNNGV in the germline V gene. The CDR3 spans 17 residues. Trimming removed 6 bases from V and 4 bases from J; junction bases left unmatched: 12. DNA for the CDR3: TGTGCCAGCAGGGGGGAAGGACGGACTAGCGGATACAATGAGCAGTTCTTC. Amino acid sequence: CASRGEGRTSGYNEQFF. The full variable domain, rest sourced from reference TRBV11-2 and TRBJ2-1, is EAGVAQSPRYKIIEKRQSVAFWCNPISGHATLYWYQQILGQGPKLLIQFQNNGVVDDSQLPKDRFSAERLKGVDSTLKIQPAKLEDSAVYLCASRGEGRTSGYNEQFFGPGTRLTVL.

This chain links TRBV5-5 with TRBJ2-5; TRBD2 aligns across 9 bases. Germline V lookup: CDR1 SGHKS, CDR2 YYEKEE (reference sequence). Trimming took 3 bases from V and 5 from J; bases not matched to a gene: 5. The length of the CDR3 is 14 residues. CDR3 nucleotide sequence: TGTGCCAGCAGCTGGGCGGGGGGGAGGGAGACCCAGTACTTC. It is translated as CASSWAGGRETQYF.

The genes are TRBV19 and TRBJ2-1; possible D gene TRBD1, 5 bases. Germline V gene sequence: CDR1 LNHDA, CDR2 SQIVND (reference sequence). This CDR3 spans 13 amino acids. Trimming cost V 3 bases and J 10 bases, with 13 bases left between them. The CDR3 spells CASSIGRVDEQFF. In DNA, the CDR3 is TGTGCCAGTAGTATCGGCAGGGTGGACGAGCAGTTCTTC.

The chain uses TRBV19 and TRBJ1-5, with TRBD1 matching over 8 bases. The CDR3 has 15 residues. Germline V gene data show CDR1 as LNHDA and CDR2 as SQIVND (reference sequence). V dropped 6 bases and J dropped 0; count of bases not matched to a gene: 4. In nucleotides, the CDR3 is TGTGCCAGTAGGACGACAGGGGATAGCAATCAGCCCCAGCATTTT. Residues: CASRTTGDSNQPQHF.

V gene TRBV11-2 combines with J gene TRBJ1-4; D unresolved. The V and J ends lost 5 bases and 7 bases respectively, with 20 bases between them. The germline V gene encodes CDR1 SGHAT and CDR2 FQNNGV. This CDR3 has 16 residues. CDR3 sequence (DNA): TGTGCCAGCAGCCCTGGGAGGCGAAGAGGTGGTGAAAAACTGTTTTTT. It codes for CASSPGRRRGGEKLFF.

In this sample, this clone turned up a few times. This sequence joins TRBV7-9 and TRBJ2-3, with 7 bases matching TRBD1. V was clipped by 3 bases and J by 0 bases; unmatched bases: 3. From germline, CDR1 is SEHNR and CDR2 FQNEAQ (reference sequence). The CDR3 spans 15 residues. The CDR3 coding sequence is TGTGCCAGCAGCTTTGGGACAGATAGCACAGATACGCAGTATTTT. It codes for CASSFGTDSTDTQYF.